This TCR beta chain emerged from a study of cytomegalovirus exposure and HLA in healthy donors. Study conclusions and caveats: Cytomegalovirus status was reportedly diagnosed by the classifier with high sensitivity and specificity. Common viral pathogens seemed to be connected with several of the most significant clusters, according to a later analysis. Being productive about 87% or about 30% of the time was typical of most TCR beta V segments in an earlier analysis.

The PCR used 60 Vbeta and 13 Jbeta primers. Measured with immunoSEQ multiplex PCR; TCRdb has only the in-frame clones, and not every one. The sample carries just over 150,000 clones, under 85% recorded once. Notes on this clone: Antigen unknown.

This CDR3 is 17 amino acids long. Germline CDR1 reads LNHDA; CDR2 reads SQIVND (reference sequence). The junction had 6 bases not matched to a gene; V was cut back by 3 bases and J by 0 bases. The sample was PBMCs. The chain uses TRBV19 and TRBJ2-3, with 10 positions matching TRBD2. This receptor was identified in a young woman in good health and CMV-seronegative. This CDR3 reads CASSITLAGVSTDTQYF. In nucleotides, the CDR3 is TGTGCCAGTAGTATTACTCTAGCGGGGGTTAGCACAGATACGCAGTATTTT. The whole variable domain, filled in from reference TRBV19 and TRBJ2-3, reads DGGITQSPKYLFRKEGQNVTLSCEQNLNHDAMYWYRQDPGQGLRLIYYSQIVNDFQKGDIAEGYSVSREKKESFPLTVTSAQKNPTAFYLCASSITLAGVSTDTQYFGPGTRLTVL.